These T cell receptor beta chains were read from a single sample in a study of human CD8 memory T cell subsets. TCRdb re-analyzed the 5' RACE reads; it lists each CDR3 protein once, without DNA. The sample holds 10,000 or so distinct CDR3 sequences. Sequences were obtained from CD8+ stem-like memory T cells (TSCM and TCM) sorted from PBMCs. The receptors were gathered from a human donor in good health. Each CDR3 is given with its conserved first and last residue. Clone sizes are given selectively: once, few, many, or a class where the clone is expanded.

NA,TRBV13,TRBJ1-2,CASSNRGGGYTF
NA,TRBV11-2,TRBJ2-1,CASSLAREDGQFF
NA,TRBV5-1,TRBJ2-7,CASSFGYEQYF
NA,TRBV27,TRBJ2-1,CASSLGSGDEQFF
NA,TRBV7-8,TRBJ2-5,CASSLVSETQYF
NA,TRBV19,TRBJ2-7,CASSTRTASYEQYF
NA,TRBV6-1,TRBJ2-1,CASSEIIPVSPSSEQFF
NA,TRBV5-1,TRBJ1-1,CASSLAYGDSEAFF
NA,TRBV5-1,TRBJ2-5,CASSPFGNQETQYF
NA,TRBV7-2,TRBJ2-5,CASSPSTMYQETQYF
NA,TRBV10-1,TRBJ2-7,CASSGGILYEQYF
NA,TRBV24-1,TRBJ2-1,CATSDNNEQFF
NA,TRBV6-2/TRBV6-3,TRBJ2-7,CASTNGPGQGAKQYF
NA,TRBV30,TRBJ2-4,CAWREQGEWKNIQYF
NA,TRBV21-1,TRBJ2-1,CASSKGWTSVYNEQFF
medium-sized,TRBV11-2,TRBJ2-1,CASSLGLGNEQFF
NA,TRBV5-5,TRBJ2-3,CASSSKGLAGADGDTQYF
NA,TRBV10-3,TRBJ2-7,CAISEVGTSVSYEQYF
NA,TRBV27,TRBJ2-7,CASSLDKDYEQYF
NA,TRBV24-1,TRBJ2-1,CATSAPQGVHEQFF
NA,TRBV11-3,TRBJ2-7,CASSRRDTSYEQYF
NA,TRBV10-1,TRBJ2-4,CASSESLAKNIQYF
NA,TRBV12-3/TRBV12-4,TRBJ2-3,CASSLGAGEVDTQYF
medium-sized,TRBV4-1,TRBJ1-2,CASSQVVATANYGYTF
NA,TRBV28,TRBJ2-3,CASTRLYRTDTQYF
NA,TRBV3-1,TRBJ2-1,CASSQDAAPGLYNEQFF
NA,TRBV29-1,TRBJ2-1,CSVSGGPYNEQFF
NA,TRBV4-1,TRBJ2-1,CASSVLGPGSYNEQFF
NA,TRBV13,TRBJ2-1,CASSLGGLGHINEQFF
NA,TRBV20-1,TRBJ2-4,CSARGGAKNIQYF
medium-sized,TRBV28,TRBJ2-3,CASSVFGDRQTTDTQYF
NA,TRBV12-3/TRBV12-4,TRBJ2-5,CASSSGTGEETQYF
NA,TRBV5-1,TRBJ2-3,CASSLPSGRAADTQYF
NA,TRBV12-3/TRBV12-4,TRBJ2-2,CASSSYEGQGETGELFF
NA,TRBV5-1,TRBJ2-7,CASSKTSSGEQYF
NA,TRBV5-1,TRBJ2-1,CASSFLQQGSSYNEQFF
NA,TRBV2,TRBJ2-2,CASRSGSGLDTGELFF
NA,TRBV10-2,TRBJ2-2,CASRLNGELFF
medium-sized,TRBV19,TRBJ1-2,CASSPRQGGGYTF
NA,TRBV6-6,TRBJ2-2,CASSPTPGLAETITGELFF
NA,TRBV3-1,TRBJ2-1,CASSQDLGGEEGNEQFF
NA,TRBV9,TRBJ2-1,CASSPLQGVNEQFF
NA,TRBV11-2,TRBJ2-2,CASYTWASGGSELFF
NA,TRBV2,TRBJ2-7,CASTGGPPRDEQYF
NA,TRBV12-3/TRBV12-4,TRBJ1-1,CASSLLVSEAFF
medium-sized,TRBV2,TRBJ2-2,CASDSRDVSTGELFF
NA,TRBV3-1,TRBJ2-7,CASSQGTGVDEQYF
NA,TRBV7-6,TRBJ2-5,CASSPVGEEETQYF
NA,TRBV19,TRBJ2-2,CASSTGLAANTGELFF
NA,TRBV7-6,TRBJ2-5,CASSLGAGDGETQYF
NA,TRBV20-1,TRBJ2-3,CSASGQGAGDTQYF
NA,TRBV28,TRBJ2-3,CASSPNTPTSGRGVSTDTQYF
NA,TRBV28,TRBJ2-1,CASSPLLLDDEQFF
medium-sized,TRBV7-9,TRBJ2-3,CASSSNRGLGATDTQYF
NA,TRBV24-1,TRBJ2-3,CATSGGSGLDTDTQYF
NA,TRBV25-1,TRBJ2-7,CASSELKASDYEQYF
NA,TRBV5-6,TRBJ1-1,CASSFSSTEAFF
NA,TRBV24-1,TRBJ2-1,CATSTLPRSEQFF
NA,TRBV7-9,TRBJ1-1,CASSFENGGVNTEAFF